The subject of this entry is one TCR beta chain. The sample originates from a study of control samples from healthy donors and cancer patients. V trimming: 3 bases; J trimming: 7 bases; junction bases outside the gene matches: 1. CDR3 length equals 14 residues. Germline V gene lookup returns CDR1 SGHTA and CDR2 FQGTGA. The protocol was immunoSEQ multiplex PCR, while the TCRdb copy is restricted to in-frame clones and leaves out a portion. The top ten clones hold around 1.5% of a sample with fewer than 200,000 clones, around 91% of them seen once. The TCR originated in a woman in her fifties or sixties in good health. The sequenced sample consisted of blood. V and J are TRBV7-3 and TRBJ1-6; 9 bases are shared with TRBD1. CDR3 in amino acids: CASSFGTGNSPLHF. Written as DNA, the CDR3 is TGTGCCAGCAGCTTCGGGACAGGGAATTCACCCCTCCACTTT.